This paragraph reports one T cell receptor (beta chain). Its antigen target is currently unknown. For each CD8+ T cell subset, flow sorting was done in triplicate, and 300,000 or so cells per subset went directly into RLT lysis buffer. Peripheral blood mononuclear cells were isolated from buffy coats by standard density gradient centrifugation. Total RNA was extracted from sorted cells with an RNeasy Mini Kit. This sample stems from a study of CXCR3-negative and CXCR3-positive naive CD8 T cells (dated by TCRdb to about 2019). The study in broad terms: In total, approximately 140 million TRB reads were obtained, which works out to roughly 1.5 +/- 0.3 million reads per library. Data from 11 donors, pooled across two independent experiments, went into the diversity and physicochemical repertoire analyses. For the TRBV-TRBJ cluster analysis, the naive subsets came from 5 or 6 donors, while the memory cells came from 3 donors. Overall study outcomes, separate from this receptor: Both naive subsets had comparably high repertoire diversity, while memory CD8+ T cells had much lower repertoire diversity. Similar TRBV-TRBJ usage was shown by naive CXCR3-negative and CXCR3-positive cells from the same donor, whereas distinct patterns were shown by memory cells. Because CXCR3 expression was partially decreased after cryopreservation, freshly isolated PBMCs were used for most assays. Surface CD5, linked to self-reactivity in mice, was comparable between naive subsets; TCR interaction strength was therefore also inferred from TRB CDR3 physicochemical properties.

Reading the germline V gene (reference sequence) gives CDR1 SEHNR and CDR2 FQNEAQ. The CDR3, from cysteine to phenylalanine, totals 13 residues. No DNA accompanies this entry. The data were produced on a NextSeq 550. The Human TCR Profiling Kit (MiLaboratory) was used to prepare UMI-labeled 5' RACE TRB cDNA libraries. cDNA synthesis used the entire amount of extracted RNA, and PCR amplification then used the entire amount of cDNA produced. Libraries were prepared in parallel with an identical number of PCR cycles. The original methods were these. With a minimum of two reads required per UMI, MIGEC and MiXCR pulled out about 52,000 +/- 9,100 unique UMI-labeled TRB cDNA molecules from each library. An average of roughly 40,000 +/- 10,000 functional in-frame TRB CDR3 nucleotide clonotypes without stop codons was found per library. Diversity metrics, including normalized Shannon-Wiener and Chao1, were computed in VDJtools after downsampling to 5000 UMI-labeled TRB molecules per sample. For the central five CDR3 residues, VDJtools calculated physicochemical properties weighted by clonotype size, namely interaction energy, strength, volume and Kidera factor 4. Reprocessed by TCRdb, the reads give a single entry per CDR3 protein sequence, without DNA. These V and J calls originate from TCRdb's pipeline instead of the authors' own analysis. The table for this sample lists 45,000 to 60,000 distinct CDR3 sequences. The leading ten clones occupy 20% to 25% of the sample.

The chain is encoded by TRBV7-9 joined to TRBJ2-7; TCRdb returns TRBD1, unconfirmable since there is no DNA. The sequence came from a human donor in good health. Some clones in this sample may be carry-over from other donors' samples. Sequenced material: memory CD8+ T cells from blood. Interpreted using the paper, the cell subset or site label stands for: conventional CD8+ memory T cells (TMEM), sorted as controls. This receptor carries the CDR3 CASSGYRGGEQYF.